A single sample gave rise to the 28 T cell receptor beta chains below, sequenced in a study of PD-1 blockade in mismatch repair-deficient tumors. TCRdb's copy holds only in-frame clones and misses some; the assay was immunoSEQ multiplex PCR. The sample lists about 110,000 clones; 65% to 80% were seen once. Sequenced material: peripheral blood, taken roughly 13 months after starting pembrolizumab. These receptors all come from an adult with mismatch repair-deficient cancer.

CDR3 coding DNA: TGTGCCATCAGTGAGAGGGGGAATGGTGAAGGCTACACCTTC. It is translated as CAISERGNGEGYTF. The rearrangement joins TRBV10-3 to TRBJ1-2; possibly TRBD1 for D (6 bases). Germline loops: CDR1 ENHRY, CDR2 SYGVKD. V was cut by 2 bases and J by 8 bases, with 15 bases left in between. CDR3 length: 14 residues.

The rearrangement joins TRBV6-5 to TRBJ2-3; the match to TRBD1 covers 7 bases. The CDR3 sequence is 15 residues long. The V gene end was trimmed by 0 bases and the J gene end by 0 bases; junction bases not matched to a gene: 0. CDR1 MNHEY and CDR2 SVGAGI come from the germline V gene. The CDR3 nucleotides read TGTGCCAGCAGTTACTCGGGACAGAGCACAGATACGCAGTATTTT. Its translation: CASSYSGQSTDTQYF.

The chain recombines TRBV19 with TRBJ2-1, with 7 positions matching TRBD2. V gave up 3 bases and J gave up 8 bases; unmatched junction bases: 4. The length of the CDR3 is 13 residues. Germline lookup yields CDR1 LNHDA and CDR2 SQIVND (reference sequence). CDR3 protein: CASSIGTTYEQFF. The CDR3 DNA is TGTGCCAGTAGTATTGGGACTACGTATGAGCAGTTCTTC.

V gene TRBV2 combines with J gene TRBJ1-2; 7 bases align to TRBD1. The ends lost 6 bases at V and 5 bases at J; junction bases unmatched: 0. CDR3 length: 11 residues. Germline lookup yields CDR1 SNHLY and CDR2 FYNNEI. DNA for the CDR3: TGTGCCAGCAGCAGGGGGTATGGCTACACCTTC. Protein: CASSRGYGYTF.

This chain connects TRBV5-1 to TRBJ1-1; a possible D gene is TRBD1 (6 bases). This CDR3 has 13 residues. Germline CDR1 SGHRS, CDR2 YFSETQ. V was shortened by 3 bases and J by 1 base, with 7 bases between the two germline ends. CDR3 amino acids: CASSSQGNTEAFF. CDR3 in DNA: TGCGCCAGCAGCTCACAGGGGAACACTGAAGCTTTCTTT.

The V gene is TRBV14, the J gene TRBJ1-2; no reliable D call. Germline V CDR1 and CDR2: SGHDN, FVKESK. The V end lost 1 base, the J end lost 7 bases, and 19 bases lay between the germline ends. The CDR3 consists of 16 residues. The CDR3 protein is CASSQGISGVRSGYTF. The CDR3 DNA sequence: TGTGCCAGCAGCCAAGGAATTAGTGGGGTACGCTCTGGCTACACCTTC.

The rearrangement uses TRBV18 and TRBJ1-1; perhaps TRBD1 as D (5 bases). V lost 4 bases to trimming and J lost 4 bases, with 10 bases between them. Per the germline V gene, CDR1 is KGHSH and CDR2 is LQKENI. The CDR3 has 13 amino acids. CDR3 sequence: CASSLEGRTEAFF. Written as DNA, the CDR3 is TGTGCCAGCTCACTCGAGGGGCGCACTGAAGCTTTCTTT. The full variable domain, in which reference TRBV18 and TRBJ1-1 provide the parts outside the CDR3, is NAGVMQNPRHLVRRRGQEARLRCSPMKGHSHVYWYRQLPEEGLKFMVYLQKENIIDESGMPKERFSAEFPKEGPSILRIQQVVRGDSAAYFCASSLEGRTEAFFGQGTRLTVV.

The chain links TRBV7-9 to TRBJ2-7; no definite D call. CDR1 SEHNR and CDR2 FQNEAQ come from the germline V gene (reference sequence). V lost 1 base to trimming and J lost 0 bases, with 7 bases between them. This CDR3 has 14 amino acids. The DNA of the CDR3 is TGTGCCAGCAGCTTAGTCGACACCTCCTACGAGCAGTACTTC. As protein: CASSLVDTSYEQYF.

V gene TRBV5-4 combines with J gene TRBJ2-7, with D maybe TRBD2 (5 bases). Germline loops: CDR1 SGHNT, CDR2 YYREEE (reference sequence). This CDR3 has 15 residues. V was trimmed by 5 bases and J by 0 bases, leaving 15 bases between them. CDR3 sequence reads: CASRIGGVSSYEQYF. CDR3 DNA: TGTGCCAGCAGGATAGGAGGTGTGAGCTCCTACGAGCAGTACTTC.

The J gene is TRBJ2-5, the V gene TRBV14; D not resolved. Germline CDR1 and CDR2: SGHDN and FVKESK. The CDR3 consists of 16 residues. Deletions cut 5 bases from V and 5 bases from J, with 21 bases between. CDR3 sequence reads: CASSVAGTGRTETQYF. CDR3 in DNA: TGTGCCAGCAGCGTAGCAGGTACTGGTCGGACGGAGACCCAGTACTTC.

The chain employs TRBV5-1 and TRBJ2-7, with D maybe TRBD1 (6 bases). The CDR3 runs 14 residues. Germline lookup yields CDR1 SGHRS and CDR2 YFSETQ. Trimming shortened V by 1 base and J by 5 bases, and 13 bases separated the two germline ends. CDR3 sequence (DNA): TGCGCCAGCAGCTTGCGCCAGGGGAGCAACGAGCAGTACTTC. Protein: CASSLRQGSNEQYF.

The rearrangement uses TRBV7-9 and TRBJ1-2, with 8 bases aligning to TRBD1. Germline V gene sequence: CDR1 SEHNR, CDR2 FQNEAQ (reference sequence). The ends lost 1 base at V and 6 bases at J; junction bases unmatched: 4. The CDR3 spans 14 residues. CDR3 protein: CASSLGQGSDGYTF. The CDR3 DNA follows: TGTGCCAGCAGCTTAGGACAGGGGAGCGATGGCTACACCTTC.

This CDR3 is CASTQGGLRYGYTF. CDR3 in DNA: TGTGCCAGCACTCAGGGGGGGCTCCGCTATGGCTACACCTTC. The rearrangement uses TRBV6-5 and TRBJ1-2; 7 positions agree with TRBD1. The germline CDR1 and CDR2 sequences are MNHEY and SVGAGI. The CDR3 spans 14 residues. J lost 4 bases, V lost 7 bases, and 9 bases had no gene match.

V is TRBV19 and J is TRBJ1-2; D gene unclear. The germline gives CDR1 LNHDA, CDR2 SQIVND (reference sequence). The CDR3 has 13 residues. V lost 3 bases and J 5 bases, leaving 10 bases between the germline ends. The CDR3 DNA reads TGTGCCAGTAGTATCAAGGGAAATTATGGCTACACCTTC. Its translation is CASSIKGNYGYTF.

CDR3 sequence: CASSPGIAGANVLTF. Written as DNA, the CDR3 is TGTGCCAGCAGTCCAGGGATAGCTGGGGCCAACGTCCTGACTTTC. The rearrangement uses TRBV7-2 and TRBJ2-6; a possible D gene is TRBD1 (5 bases). Germline values: CDR1 SGHTA, CDR2 FQGNSA. The germline V and J ends were trimmed by 6 bases and 2 bases, with 11 bases remaining between them. The CDR3 spans 15 residues.

This chain links TRBV11-2 with TRBJ2-2, with D perhaps matching TRBD1 (5 bases). The CDR3 runs to 15 residues. Germline CDR1 reads SGHAT; CDR2 reads FQNNGV. Trimming left V 6 bases short and J 0 bases short, with 11 bases between. The CDR3 reads CASSRDRSNTGELFF. The CDR3, as DNA: TGTGCCAGCAGTCGCGACAGATCGAACACCGGGGAGCTGTTTTTT.

The chain employs TRBV2 and TRBJ1-1; no definite D call. Trimming took 4 bases from V and 1 from J, leaving 7 bases between them. Germline V lookup: CDR1 SNHLY, CDR2 FYNNEI. CDR3 size: 13 residues. The CDR3 DNA follows: TGTGCCAGCAGTGCGTACCAGAACACTGAAGCTTTCTTT. Translating gives CASSAYQNTEAFF.

The chain is built from TRBV4-3 and TRBJ2-1; weak D call: TRBD1 (5 bases). Germline-derived CDR1 and CDR2 are LGHNA and YSLEER. CDR3 length: 15 amino acids. V was shortened by 4 bases and J by 2 bases, with 12 bases between the two germline ends. The CDR3 DNA sequence: TGCGCCAGCAGCCTCATTCCAGGGCCCTACAATGAGCAGTTCTTC. Its protein is CASSLIPGPYNEQFF.

This clone occurred once. This chain connects TRBV9 to TRBJ1-3, with 8 bases that match TRBD1. CDR1 SGDLS and CDR2 YYNGEE come from the germline V gene. The CDR3 is 17 amino acids. With V trimmed by 2 bases and J by 0 bases, 7 bases remained unmatched. The CDR3: CASSVAGTGASGNTIYF. The CDR3 bases are TGTGCCAGCAGCGTCGCCGGGACAGGCGCCTCTGGAAACACCATATATTTT.

This chain joins TRBV6-5 and TRBJ1-5; tentatively, D is TRBD1 (5 bases). Per germline, CDR1 MNHEY and CDR2 SVGAGI. Trimming shortened V by 5 bases and J by 0 bases, and 8 bases separated the two germline ends. CDR3 length equals 14 residues. DNA of the CDR3: TGTGCCAGCAGTGGGGACCTTAGCAATCAGCCCCAGCATTTT. Its translation is CASSGDLSNQPQHF.

The V call is TRBV11-2, the J call TRBJ1-1; 8 bases map to TRBD1. The junction had 5 bases not matched to a gene; V was cut back by 4 bases and J by 1 base. The germline V gene encodes CDR1 SGHAT and CDR2 FQNNGV. CDR3 size: 15 residues. The CDR3 region is CASSSDRGRNTEAFF. The CDR3 coding sequence is TGTGCCAGCAGCTCCGACAGGGGAAGGAACACTGAAGCTTTCTTT.

The chain combines TRBV9 with TRBJ1-2; 7 bases line up with TRBD1. Germline CDR1 and CDR2: SGDLS and YYNGEE. This CDR3 contains 16 residues. With V trimmed by 3 bases and J by 1 base, 9 bases remained unmatched. The CDR3 loop is CASSDGSGQYNYGYTF. In DNA, the CDR3 is TGTGCCAGCAGCGACGGATCGGGACAGTATAACTATGGCTACACCTTC.

The chain has TRBV7-8 and TRBJ1-5; D unclear. CDR1 and CDR2 from the germline V gene are SGHVS and FQNEAQ. This CDR3 has 14 amino acids. V was pared by 8 bases and J by 5 bases, with 16 bases between. The CDR3 nucleotides read TGTGCCAGCTCCGGACGGAGTGTGGATCAGCCCCAGCATTTT. Translation gives CASSGRSVDQPQHF.

The CDR3 DNA reads TGTGCCAGCAGTGGTGGAGGAAAGGAATACGAGCAGTACTTC. Protein: CASSGGGKEYEQYF. The chain uses TRBV2 and TRBJ2-7, with D perhaps matching TRBD2 (5 bases). The CDR3 contains 14 residues. CDR1 and CDR2 (germline): SNHLY, FYNNEI. The V gene lost 4 bases and the J gene lost 4 bases, with 14 bases spanning the gap.

The V gene is TRBV6-5, the J gene TRBJ1-2; unclear D gene. From germline, CDR1 is MNHEY and CDR2 SVGAGI. Trimming took 9 bases from V and 4 from J, leaving 12 bases between them. The CDR3 runs to 12 residues. The CDR3 reads CASFGTVYGYTF. CDR3 sequence (DNA): TGTGCCAGTTTCGGAACAGTCTATGGCTACACCTTC.

This clone was seen at least ten times. The chain uses TRBV14 and TRBJ2-7, with D uncertain. Deletions cut 5 bases from V and 0 bases from J, with 2 bases between. The germline V gene encodes CDR1 SGHDN and CDR2 FVKESK. This CDR3 contains 11 residues. The CDR3 reads CASSYSYEQYF. The CDR3 coding sequence is TGTGCCAGCAGCTACTCCTACGAGCAGTACTTC.

The chain recombines TRBV6-1 with TRBJ2-1; 8 bases are shared with TRBD2. The CDR3 sequence is 15 residues long. V was clipped by 6 bases and J by 6 bases; unmatched bases: 10. In germline, CDR1 is MNHNS, CDR2 SASEGT. CDR3 coding DNA: TGTGCCAGCAGGCGAGCGGGAGAACAGGGCAATGAGCAGTTCTTC. This codes for CASRRAGEQGNEQFF.

The rearrangement links TRBV5-1 to TRBJ1-1; 8 bases agree with TRBD1. V trimming: 5 bases; J trimming: 1 base; junction bases outside the gene matches: 10. Per germline, CDR1 SGHRS and CDR2 YFSETQ. The CDR3 has 16 amino acids. CDR3 protein: CASRVSRGPGNTEAFF. The CDR3 DNA reads TGCGCCAGCAGGGTGAGCAGGGGGCCAGGGAACACTGAAGCTTTCTTT.